The T cell receptor (beta chain) described here comes from a study of cytomegalovirus exposure and HLA in healthy donors. A multiplex PCR was run with 60 Vbeta primers and 13 Jbeta primers. TCRdb's copy holds only in-frame clones and misses some; the assay was immunoSEQ multiplex PCR. Among fewer than 200,000 clones listed, less than 80% were seen once. Broader study findings: The authors enumerated under 200 TCR beta chains as linked to cytomegalovirus. In a later analysis, a missense DCLRE1C variant was linked to TCR beta V- and J-gene trimming. A later analysis linked around 15,000 TCR beta sequences to HLA alleles at 0.05 false discovery rate.

For this clone: What it binds is unknown.

The ends lost 5 bases at V and 0 bases at J; junction bases unmatched: 5. Germline V gene lookup returns CDR1 SEHNR and CDR2 FQNEAQ (reference sequence). This CDR3 contains 15 residues. The source of this sequence is a woman between 40 and 50 years old in good health and CMV-seronegative. The rearrangement uses TRBV7-9 and TRBJ2-7, with 9 nucleotides matching TRBD1. Sequencing was done on a sample of PBMCs. CDR3 amino acids: CASSVTGGSSYEQYF. CDR3 DNA sequence: TGTGCCAGCAGCGTAACAGGGGGCTCCTCCTACGAGCAGTACTTC.